Listed below are T cell receptor beta chains from one sample, sequenced in a study of early T cells in non-severe SARS-CoV-2 infection. TCRdb re-called the 5' RACE reads with MiXCR, one entry per CDR3 protein. The table shows about 71,000 distinct CDR3 sequences, with 9.5% to 15% occurring only once. The sample was whole blood, taken at baseline. The receptors originated from an adult who was a healthcare worker with PCR-confirmed SARS-CoV-2 infection or an uninfected control (not recorded which). The CDR3 runs from the conserved cysteine through the conserved F or W. The D gene is left open where the match is weak. The size of a clone is reported for some rows only, either as once, few or many, or as a class for expanded clones.

clone size,V gene,J gene,D gene,CDR3 DNA,CDR3 protein
-,TRBV6-5,TRBJ1-2,-,TGTGCCACCGAGACAGGCTATGGCTACACCTTC,CATETGYGYTF
many,TRBV24-1,TRBJ2-2,-,TGTGCCACCAGTGACACCCAAACAGGGTACACCGGGGAGCTGTTTTTT,CATSDTQTGYTGELFF
few,TRBV2,TRBJ2-1,TRBD2,TGTGCCACTGGACTAGCGGCAGCCAAGGGGCAGTTCTTC,CATGLAAAKGQFF
many,TRBV6-6,TRBJ1-1,-,TGTGCCAGCAGCTCCAACGGGAGGGCTGAAGCTTTCTTT,CASSSNGRAEAFF
-,TRBV6-5,TRBJ2-7,TRBD1,TGTGCCAGCAGACCCACAGGGGGCGATAGGCAGTACTTC,CASRPTGGDRQYF
-,TRBV7-2,TRBJ1-1,-,TGTGCCAGCAGCTTTCTTGGGCTGACAAACACTGAAGCTTTCTTT,CASSFLGLTNTEAFF
few,TRBV18,TRBJ1-5,-,TGTGCCAGCTCACCGGGGGAGGGGAGAGGTCAGCCCCAGCATTTT,CASSPGEGRGQPQHF
-,TRBV11-2,TRBJ2-7,-,TGTGCCAGCGGTCCGATTATCCTCTCCTACGAGCAGTACTTC,CASGPIILSYEQYF
few,TRBV29-1,TRBJ2-3,-,TGCAGCGTTGAACAGGGAGGCACAGATACGCAGTATTTT,CSVEQGGTDTQYF
few,TRBV3-1,TRBJ1-2,-,TGTGCCAGCAGCCATGGCGTTGGCTACACCTTC,CASSHGVGYTF
few,TRBV7-9,TRBJ2-3,-,TGTGCCAGCATAGGCGGAGTTACAGATACGCAGTATTTT,CASIGGVTDTQYF
few,TRBV7-2,TRBJ2-5,TRBD2,TGTGCCAGCAGCTTAGTGCGGGGGGGGAAGAGGACCCAGTACTTC,CASSLVRGGKRTQYF
few,TRBV28,TRBJ1-1,-,TGTGCCAGCAGTTTATACGGGATCACTGAAGCTTTCTTT,CASSLYGITEAFF
few,TRBV28,TRBJ2-4,-,TGTGCCAGCAGTTTTACGGGGGATTTTGGGTATGGAAACATTCAGTACTTC,CASSFTGDFGYGNIQYF
many,TRBV7-9,TRBJ1-1,-,TGTGCCAGCAGCTCACTCCGTGGAGATGGCACTGAAGCTTTCTTT,CASSSLRGDGTEAFF
-,TRBV29-1,TRBJ2-5,-,TGCAGCGTTGAACAGACGACACCTGTTAGGCAAGAGACCCAGTACTTC,CSVEQTTPVRQETQYF
-,TRBV6-2/TRBV6-3,TRBJ2-7,-,TGTGCCAGCAGTTACGCCCTTTCCTACGAGCAGTACTTC,CASSYALSYEQYF
many,TRBV15,TRBJ1-1,-,TGTGCCACCAGCAGAGACGGGAGTAGAGAAGCTTTCTTT,CATSRDGSREAFF
few,TRBV10-2,TRBJ1-6,-,TGCGCCAGCAGGGACCTCAGGGGATCGGGTTCACCCCTCCACTTT,CASRDLRGSGSPLHF
many,TRBV5-1,TRBJ1-4,-,TGCGCCAGCAGCCTAACTAATGAAAAACTGTTTTTT,CASSLTNEKLFF
-,TRBV12-3/TRBV12-4,TRBJ1-6,-,TGTGCCAGCAGTTTAAATCGCAATTCACCCCTCCACTTT,CASSLNRNSPLHF
-,TRBV18,TRBJ1-1,-,TGTGCCAGCTCACCATCCAATCAGGGTGTGGGCACTGAAGCTTTCTTT,CASSPSNQGVGTEAFF
-,TRBV19,TRBJ2-4,-,TGTGCCAGTAGTATCCTCGACTGGACGGGTCAGTCCATTCAGTACTTC,CASSILDWTGQSIQYF
-,TRBV18,TRBJ2-7,TRBD2,TGTGCCAGCTCTCCGGGGGGGCCCTCATACGAGCAGTACTTC,CASSPGGPSYEQYF
-,TRBV6-6,TRBJ2-7,TRBD1,TGTGCCAGCAGTTACTCCGGGACAGGAGAGCAGTACTTC,CASSYSGTGEQYF
-,TRBV7-8,TRBJ1-1,-,TGTGCCAGCAGCCCCCTGGACAGGAACACTGAAGCTTTCTTT,CASSPLDRNTEAFF
-,TRBV29-1,TRBJ2-7,-,TGCAGCGTCGGGCAGCGTTCTGTCGAGCAGTACTTC,CSVGQRSVEQYF